One sample yielded the 14 T cell receptor beta chains listed below, sequenced in a study of T cells after posttransplantation cyclophosphamide. Repertoires were generated with immunoSEQ multiplex PCR, while TCRdb's copy carries only in-frame clones and drops some. This table holds around 43,000 clones, about 90% found once. Specimen: PBMCs. The receptors shown here come from a woman aged 45-65 years in good health and a related stem cell transplant donor.

There are a few counts of this clone. This chain uses TRBV21-1 with TRBJ2-7; the table's D gene call, TRBD1, was not cross checked with the DNA. TRBV21-1 counts as a pseudogene. The CDR3 contains 16 residues. DNA of the CDR3: TGTGCCAGCAGCAAAGTGGGACAGGCGATCCCCTACGAGCAGTACTTC. Its translation: CASSKVGQAIPYEQYF.

Worth noting for this clone: The junction differs from germline at one of its ends, possibly a read error. Other DNA sequences from this sample encode an identical CDR3 as well. The chain links TRBV18 to TRBJ1-6; D is unresolved. In germline, CDR1 is KGHSH, CDR2 LQKENI. The CDR3 sequence is 15 residues long. As DNA, the CDR3 is TGTGCCAGCTCACCAGGCCGTACCCTGAATTCCCCCCTCCACTTT. Protein sequence: CASSPGRTLNSPLHF.

The V call is TRBV9, the J call TRBJ1-1; TRBD1 matches 8 bases. The germline V gene encodes CDR1 SGDLS and CDR2 YYNGEE. Trimming took 6 bases from V and 5 from J; bases not matched to a gene: 15. The CDR3 is 16 residues long. CDR3 region: CASTPRAGGEGTEAFF. The CDR3 region has the DNA TGTGCCAGCACCCCTCGGGCAGGGGGCGAAGGAACTGAAGCTTTCTTT. The full variable domain, its missing parts supplied by reference TRBV9 and TRBJ1-1, is DSGVTQTPKHLITATGQRVTLRCSPRSGDLSVYWYQQSLDQGLQFLIQYYNGEERAKGNILERFSAQQFPDLHSELNLSSLELGDSALYFCASTPRAGGEGTEAFFGQGTRLTVV.

This chain uses TRBV19 with TRBJ1-1; D unclear. The V end lost 5 bases, the J end lost 5 bases, and 18 bases lay between the germline ends. The germline CDR1 and CDR2 sequences are LNHDA and SQIVND (reference sequence). This CDR3 has 15 amino acids. CDR3 in amino acids: CASSPPNGVWTEAFF. In DNA, the CDR3 is TGTGCCAGTAGTCCCCCCAACGGTGTATGGACTGAAGCTTTCTTT. Combining the CDR3 with reference TRBV19 and TRBJ1-1 gives the whole variable domain DGGITQSPKYLFRKEGQNVTLSCEQNLNHDAMYWYRQDPGQGLRLIYYSQIVNDFQKGDIAEGYSVSREKKESFPLTVTSAQKNPTAFYLCASSPPNGVWTEAFFGQGTRLTVV.

The rearrangement links TRBV19 to TRBJ2-2, with a tentative D call TRBD1 (6 bases). The CDR3 is 13 residues long. V gave up 4 bases and J gave up 8 bases, with 11 bases separating them. In germline, CDR1 is LNHDA, CDR2 SQIVND (reference sequence). In DNA form, the CDR3 reads TGTGCCAGTAGTAAAACAGGGACGGGGGAGCTGTTTTTT. It is translated as CASSKTGTGELFF.

The J gene is TRBJ2-1, the V gene TRBV10-1; D is perhaps TRBD2 (5 bases). Looked up from germline, CDR1 is WNHNN and CDR2 is SYGVQD (reference sequence). Trimming took 0 bases from V and 0 from J, leaving 9 bases between them. CDR3 length equals 16 residues. The CDR3 nucleotides are TGCGCCAGCAGTGAGTCGGCGGGCGGCTCCTACAATGAGCAGTTCTTC. Protein sequence: CASSESAGGSYNEQFF.

V gene TRBV14 combines with J gene TRBJ1-6; TRBD1 aligns across 8 bases. Per germline, CDR1 SGHDN and CDR2 FVKESK. The CDR3 totals 16 residues. The ends lost 3 bases at V and 6 bases at J; junction bases unmatched: 7. Here the CDR3 reads CASSHLGQGLNSPLHF. The CDR3 nucleotides read TGTGCCAGCAGCCACCTAGGACAGGGACTTAATTCACCCCTCCACTTT.

V usage is TRBV27 and J usage is TRBJ2-7; 12 nucleotides agree with TRBD2. With V trimmed by 4 bases and J by 3 bases, 4 bases remained unmatched. Germline V gene data show CDR1 as MNHEY and CDR2 as SMNVEV (reference sequence). This CDR3 region has 15 residues. Written as DNA, the CDR3 is TGTGCCAGCAGTTATGGACTAGCGGGGATCTACGAGCAGTACTTC. This gives the protein CASSYGLAGIYEQYF.

V usage is TRBV27 and J usage is TRBJ1-2; the match to TRBD1 covers 7 bases. This CDR3 has 14 amino acids. V shed 5 bases and J 4 bases; nucleotides not matched to a gene: 7. Looked up from germline, CDR1 is MNHEY and CDR2 is SMNVEV (reference sequence). The CDR3 DNA follows: TGTGCCAGCAGTGGGACAGCTTTAGGCTATGGCTACACCTTC. It translates to CASSGTALGYGYTF.

The chain has TRBV5-5 and TRBJ1-4; no clear D gene. Trimming shortened V by 4 bases and J by 2 bases, and 12 bases separated the two germline ends. The CDR3 has 15 amino acids. Germline V gives CDR1 SGHKS, CDR2 YYEKEE (reference sequence). CDR3 DNA sequence: TGTGCCAGCAGCGCGACACTGTGGACTAATGAAAAACTGTTTTTT. Protein: CASSATLWTNEKLFF.

The chain recombines TRBV29-1 with TRBJ1-1, with TRBD1 as a possible D gene (5 bases). The length of the CDR3 is 13 residues. From germline, CDR1 is SQVTM and CDR2 ANQGSEA. The germline V and J ends were trimmed by 4 bases and 4 bases, with 13 bases remaining between them. The DNA of the CDR3 is TGCAGCGTTGGACAGAAAATCGGCACTGAAGCTTTCTTT. Its protein product is CSVGQKIGTEAFF.

The chain has TRBV28 and TRBJ1-6; D may be TRBD1 (5 bases). CDR1 is MDHEN, CDR2 SYDVKM, per germline. Trimming stripped 0 bases from V and 5 bases from J, with 8 bases between. The CDR3 length is 15 residues. As DNA, the CDR3 is TGTGCCAGCAGTTTATGGGGGGGTGATAATTCACCCCTCCACTTT. Protein: CASSLWGGDNSPLHF.

This clone was recorded only once. The chain combines TRBV11-2 with TRBJ1-3; no clear D gene. V shed 6 bases and J shed 0 bases, with 18 bases lying between them. This CDR3 contains 17 residues. The germline CDR1 and CDR2 sequences are SGHAT and FQNNGV. The CDR3 here is CASRPEVWFPSGNTIYF. The CDR3 DNA reads as TGTGCCAGCAGACCAGAGGTTTGGTTTCCCTCTGGAAACACCATATATTTT.

The chain uses TRBV6-6 and TRBJ2-7; TRBD2 matches at 7 bases. After removal of 5 bases from V and 6 bases from J, the junction contained 1 base not matched to a gene. The CDR3 extends over 11 amino acids. Germline V gene sequence: CDR1 MNHNY, CDR2 SVGAGI (reference sequence). This chain's CDR3 is CASSLAAEQYF. The CDR3 DNA is TGTGCCAGCAGTCTAGCGGCCGAGCAGTACTTC.